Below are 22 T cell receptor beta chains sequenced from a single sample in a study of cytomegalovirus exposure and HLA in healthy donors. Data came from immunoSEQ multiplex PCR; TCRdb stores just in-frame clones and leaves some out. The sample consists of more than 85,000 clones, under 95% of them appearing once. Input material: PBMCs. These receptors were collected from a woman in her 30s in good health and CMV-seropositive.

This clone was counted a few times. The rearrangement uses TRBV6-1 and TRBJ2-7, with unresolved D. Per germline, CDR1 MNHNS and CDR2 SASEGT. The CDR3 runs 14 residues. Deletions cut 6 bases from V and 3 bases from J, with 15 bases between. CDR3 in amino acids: CASRSLPGGYEQYF. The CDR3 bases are TGTGCCAGCAGAAGCCTACCTGGCGGCTACGAGCAGTACTTC.

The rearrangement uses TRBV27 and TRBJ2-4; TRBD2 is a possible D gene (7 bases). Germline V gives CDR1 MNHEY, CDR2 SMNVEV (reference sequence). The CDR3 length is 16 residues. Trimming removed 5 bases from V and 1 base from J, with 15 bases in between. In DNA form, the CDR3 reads TGTGCCAGCAGTGGGGGGGCCTTGGGGGCCAAAAACATTCAGTACTTC. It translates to CASSGGALGAKNIQYF.

The DNA for the CDR3 is TGTGCCAGCAGCCCGAGGTTTAAGGGGAAGTCCTCCTACAATGAGCAGTTCTTC. Protein: CASSPRFKGKSSYNEQFF. The J gene is TRBJ2-1, the V gene TRBV7-6, with D tentatively TRBD1 (5 bases). CDR3 size: 18 residues. CDR1 is SGHVS and CDR2 is FNYEAQ in the germline V gene. Trimming stripped 5 bases from V and 0 bases from J, with 20 bases between.

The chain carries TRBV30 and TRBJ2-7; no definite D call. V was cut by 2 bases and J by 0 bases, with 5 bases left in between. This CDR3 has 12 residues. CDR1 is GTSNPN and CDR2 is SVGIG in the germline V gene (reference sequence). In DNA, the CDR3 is TGTGCCTGGAGTCCTAACTCCTACGAGCAGTACTTC. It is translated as CAWSPNSYEQYF.

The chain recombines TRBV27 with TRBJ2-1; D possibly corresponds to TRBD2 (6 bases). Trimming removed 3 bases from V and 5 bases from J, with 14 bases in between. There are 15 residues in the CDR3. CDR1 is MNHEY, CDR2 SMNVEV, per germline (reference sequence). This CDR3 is CASSFSGDPHNEQFF. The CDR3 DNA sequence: TGTGCCAGCAGTTTCTCGGGAGACCCCCACAATGAGCAGTTCTTC.

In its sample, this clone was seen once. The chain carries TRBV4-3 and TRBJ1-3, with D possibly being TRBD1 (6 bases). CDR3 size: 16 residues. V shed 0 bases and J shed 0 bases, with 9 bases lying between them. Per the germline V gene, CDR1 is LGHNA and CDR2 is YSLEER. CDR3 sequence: CASSQDTGNSGNTIYF. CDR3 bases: TGCGCCAGCAGCCAAGATACAGGGAACTCTGGAAACACCATATATTTT.

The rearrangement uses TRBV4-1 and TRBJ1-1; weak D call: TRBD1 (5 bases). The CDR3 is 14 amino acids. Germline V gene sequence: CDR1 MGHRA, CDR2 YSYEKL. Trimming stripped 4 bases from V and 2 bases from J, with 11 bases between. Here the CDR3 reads CASSRLDINTEAFF. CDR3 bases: TGCGCCAGCAGCCGTCTGGACATTAACACTGAAGCTTTCTTT.

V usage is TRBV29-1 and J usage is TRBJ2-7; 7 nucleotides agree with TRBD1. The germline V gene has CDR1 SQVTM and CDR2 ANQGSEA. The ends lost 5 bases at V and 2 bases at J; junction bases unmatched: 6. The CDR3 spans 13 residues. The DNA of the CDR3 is TGCAGCGTTTCGACAGGGTCTACCTACGAGCAGTACTTC. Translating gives CSVSTGSTYEQYF.

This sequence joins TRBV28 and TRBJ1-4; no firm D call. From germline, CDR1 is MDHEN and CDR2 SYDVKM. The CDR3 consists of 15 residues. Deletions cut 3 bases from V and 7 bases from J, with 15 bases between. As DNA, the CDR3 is TGTGCCAGCAGTTTCCAGACTGGAGTGATTGAAAAACTGTTTTTT. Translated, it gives CASSFQTGVIEKLFF.

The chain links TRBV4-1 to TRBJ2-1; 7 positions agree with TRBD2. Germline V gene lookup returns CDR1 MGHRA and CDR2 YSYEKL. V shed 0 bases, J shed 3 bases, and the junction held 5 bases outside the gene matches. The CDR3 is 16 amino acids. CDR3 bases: TGCGCCAGCAGCCAAGAAGTAGCGGGCCTCTACAATGAGCAGTTCTTC. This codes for CASSQEVAGLYNEQFF.

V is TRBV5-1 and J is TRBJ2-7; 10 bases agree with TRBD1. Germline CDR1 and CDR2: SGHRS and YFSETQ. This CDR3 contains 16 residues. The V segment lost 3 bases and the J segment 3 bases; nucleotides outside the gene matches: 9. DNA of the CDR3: TGCGCCAGCAGCTCTACCGGGACAGGGGTTATCTACGAGCAGTACTTC. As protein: CASSSTGTGVIYEQYF. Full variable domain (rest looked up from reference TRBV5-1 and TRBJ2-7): KAGVTQTPRYLIKTRGQQVTLSCSPISGHRSVSWYQQTPGQGLQFLFEYFSETQRNKGNFPGRFSGRQFSNSRSEMNVSTLELGDSALYLCASSSTGTGVIYEQYFGPGTRLTVT.

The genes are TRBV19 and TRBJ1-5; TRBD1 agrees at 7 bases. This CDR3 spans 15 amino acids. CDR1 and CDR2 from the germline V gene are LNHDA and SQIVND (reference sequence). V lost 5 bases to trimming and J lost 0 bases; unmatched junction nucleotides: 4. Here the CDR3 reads CASSQGGNSNQPQHF. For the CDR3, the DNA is TGTGCCAGTAGTCAGGGGGGCAATAGCAATCAGCCCCAGCATTTT.

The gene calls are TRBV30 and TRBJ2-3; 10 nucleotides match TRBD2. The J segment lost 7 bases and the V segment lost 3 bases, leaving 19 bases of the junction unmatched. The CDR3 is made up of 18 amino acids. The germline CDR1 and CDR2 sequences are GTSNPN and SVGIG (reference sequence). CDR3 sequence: CAWSIGLAGVGTPNTQYF. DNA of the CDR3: TGTGCCTGGAGCATAGGGCTAGCGGGAGTGGGGACCCCGAATACGCAGTATTTT.

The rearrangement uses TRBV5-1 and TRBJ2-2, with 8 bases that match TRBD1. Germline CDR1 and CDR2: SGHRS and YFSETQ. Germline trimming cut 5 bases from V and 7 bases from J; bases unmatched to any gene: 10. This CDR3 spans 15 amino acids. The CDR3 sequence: CASRPGQGGHGELFF. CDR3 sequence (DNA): TGCGCCAGCAGGCCCGGACAGGGCGGGCACGGGGAGCTGTTTTTT.

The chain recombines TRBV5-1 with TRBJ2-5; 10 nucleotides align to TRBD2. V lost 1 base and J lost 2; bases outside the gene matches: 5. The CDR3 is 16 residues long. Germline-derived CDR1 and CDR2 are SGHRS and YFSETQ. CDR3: CASSLLGLAVQETQYF. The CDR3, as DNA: TGCGCCAGCAGCTTGTTAGGACTAGCGGTACAAGAGACCCAGTACTTC.

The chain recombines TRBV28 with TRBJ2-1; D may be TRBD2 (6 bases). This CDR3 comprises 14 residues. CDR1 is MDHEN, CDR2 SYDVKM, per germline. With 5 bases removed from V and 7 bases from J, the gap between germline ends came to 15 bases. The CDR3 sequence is CASSPSRRVNEQFF. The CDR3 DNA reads TGTGCCAGCAGTCCGTCTCGGAGGGTGAATGAGCAGTTCTTC.

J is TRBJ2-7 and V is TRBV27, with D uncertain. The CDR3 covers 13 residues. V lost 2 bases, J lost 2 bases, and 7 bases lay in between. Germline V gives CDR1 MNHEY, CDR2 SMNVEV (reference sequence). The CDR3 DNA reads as TGTGCCAGCAGTTTAAGCCTGACCTACGAGCAGTACTTC. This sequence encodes CASSLSLTYEQYF.

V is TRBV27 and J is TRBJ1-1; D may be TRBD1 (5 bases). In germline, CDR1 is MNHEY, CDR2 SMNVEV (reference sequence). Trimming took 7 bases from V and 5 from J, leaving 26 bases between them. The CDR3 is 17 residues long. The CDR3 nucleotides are TGTGCCAGCACCTCCCCATTTGGGGGGACCCGCGGGACTGAAGCTTTCTTT. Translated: CASTSPFGGTRGTEAFF.

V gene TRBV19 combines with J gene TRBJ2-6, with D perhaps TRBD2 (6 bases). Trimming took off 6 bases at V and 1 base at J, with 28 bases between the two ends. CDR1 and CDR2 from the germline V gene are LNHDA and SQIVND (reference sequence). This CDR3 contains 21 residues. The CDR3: CASRPIYRDLGNLSGANVLTF. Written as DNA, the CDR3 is TGTGCCAGTAGACCCATCTACCGGGACTTAGGGAATTTGTCTGGGGCCAACGTCCTGACTTTC.

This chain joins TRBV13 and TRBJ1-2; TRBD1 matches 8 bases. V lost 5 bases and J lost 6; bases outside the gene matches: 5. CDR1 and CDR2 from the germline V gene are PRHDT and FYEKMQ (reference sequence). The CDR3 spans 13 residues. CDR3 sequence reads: CASSPGQADGYTF. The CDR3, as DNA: TGTGCCAGCAGCCCGGGACAGGCGGATGGCTACACCTTC.

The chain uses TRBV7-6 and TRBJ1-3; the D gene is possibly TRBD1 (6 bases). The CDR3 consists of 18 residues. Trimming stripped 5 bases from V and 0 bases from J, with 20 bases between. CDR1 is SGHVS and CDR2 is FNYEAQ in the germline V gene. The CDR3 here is CASSVAPGTPSSGNTIYF. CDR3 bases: TGTGCCAGCAGCGTCGCTCCCGGGACACCTAGCTCTGGAAACACCATATATTTT. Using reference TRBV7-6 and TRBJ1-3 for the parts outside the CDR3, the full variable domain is GAGVSQSPRYKVTKRGQDVALRCDPISGHVSLYWYRQALGQGPEFLTYFNYEAQQDKSGLPNDRFSAERPEGSISTLTIQRTEQRDSAMYRCASSVAPGTPSSGNTIYFGEGSWLTVV.

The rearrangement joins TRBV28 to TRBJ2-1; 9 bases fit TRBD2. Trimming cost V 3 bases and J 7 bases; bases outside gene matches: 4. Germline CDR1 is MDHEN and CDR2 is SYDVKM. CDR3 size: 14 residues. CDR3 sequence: CASSFFSGRNEQFF. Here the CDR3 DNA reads TGTGCCAGCAGTTTTTTTAGCGGGAGAAATGAGCAGTTCTTC. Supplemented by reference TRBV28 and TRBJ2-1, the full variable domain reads DVKVTQSSRYLVKRTGEKVFLECVQDMDHENMFWYRQDPGLGLRLIYFSYDVKMKEKGDIPEGYSVSREKKERFSLILESASTNQTSMYLCASSFFSGRNEQFFGPGTRLTVL.